The 29 T cell receptor beta chains listed next were all sequenced from one sample in a study of shared clonotypes between healthy human individuals. TCRdb keeps only in-frame clones here, not all; method: immunoSEQ multiplex PCR. The table lists some 1.5 million clones, roughly 96% of them singletons, with approximately 1.1% in the top ten. Input material: naive CD4+ T cells sorted from blood. The subset denotes: CD45RA+ positively selected. These receptors originate from a man aged 30-40 years in good health.

V usage is TRBV12-2 and J usage is TRBJ1-1; TRBD1, the table's D call, was not compared with the DNA. TRBV12-2 is a pseudogene locus. The CDR3 runs 17 residues. The CDR3 is CASRIRHVLNWDTEAFF. CDR3 in DNA: TGTGCAAGTCGCATAAGACATGTTCTAAACTGGGACACTGAAGCTTTCTTT.

V and J are TRBV15 and TRBJ2-2; D perhaps matches TRBD2 (5 bases). Trimming pared 0 bases from V and 6 bases from J, leaving 14 bases between. Germline assignment: CDR1 LNHNV and CDR2 YYDKDF (reference sequence). The CDR3 is 16 residues long. CDR3 in amino acids: CATSRDRIYGAGELFF. CDR3 DNA sequence: TGTGCCACCAGCAGAGATCGAATCTACGGGGCCGGGGAGCTGTTTTTT. The full variable domain, rest sourced from reference TRBV15 and TRBJ2-2, is DAMVIQNPRYQVTQFGKPVTLSCSQTLNHNVMYWYQQKSSQAPKLLFHYYDKDFNNEADTPDNFQSRRPNTSFCFLDIRSPGLGDTAMYLCATSRDRIYGAGELFFGEGSRLTVL.

The chain is built from TRBV7-3 and TRBJ2-1; 9 bases agree with TRBD1. CDR3 length: 15 amino acids. From germline, CDR1 is SGHTA and CDR2 FQGTGA. V trimming: 1 base; J trimming: 9 bases; junction bases outside the gene matches: 7. This chain's CDR3 is CASSLSSDRGIEQFF. DNA of the CDR3: TGTGCCAGCAGCTTAAGTTCGGACAGGGGTATTGAGCAGTTCTTC.

The chain combines TRBV27 with TRBJ2-1; 11 nucleotides align to TRBD2. Germline assignment: CDR1 MNHEY and CDR2 SMNVEV (reference sequence). J gave up 7 bases and V 5 bases, and 13 bases lay outside the gene matches. The CDR3 has 17 residues. CDR3 coding DNA: TGTGCCAGCAGTCGGTTAGCGGGAGGGGTTATTTGGAATGAGCAGTTCTTC. Translating it yields CASSRLAGGVIWNEQFF.

V usage is TRBV6-5 and J usage is TRBJ2-2; TRBD2 agrees at 10 bases. V shed 5 bases, J shed 8 bases, and the junction held 5 bases outside the gene matches. This CDR3 spans 14 amino acids. Germline CDR1 MNHEY, CDR2 SVGAGI. The CDR3 coding sequence is TGTGCCAGCAGTGTGACTAGCGGGCCTGGGGAGCTGTTTTTT. It yields the protein CASSVTSGPGELFF.

The chain combines TRBV14 with TRBJ2-7, with D perhaps TRBD1 (5 bases). From germline, CDR1 is SGHDN and CDR2 FVKESK. This CDR3 has 16 amino acids. Between the trimmed V and J ends, which lost 0 bases and 2 bases, there was a span of 14 bases. The CDR3 DNA is TGTGCCAGCAGCCAAGATATCCGCAGGGCCCCCTACGAGCAGTACTTC. Its translation is CASSQDIRRAPYEQYF. The whole variable domain, remainder taken from reference TRBV14 and TRBJ2-7, is EAGVTQFPSHSVIEKGQTVTLRCDPISGHDNLYWYRRVMGKEIKFLLHFVKESKQDESGMPNNRFLAERTGGTYSTLKVQPAELEDSGVYFCASSQDIRRAPYEQYFGPGTRLTVT.

This rearrangement joins TRBV5-5 to TRBJ1-5; D is possibly TRBD1 (5 bases). Trimming left V 4 bases short and J 0 bases short, with 11 bases between. Germline V CDR1 and CDR2: SGHKS, YYEKEE (reference sequence). This CDR3 has 15 amino acids. In DNA, the CDR3 is TGTGCCAGCAGCCTAGGGGTTATTAGCAATCAGCCCCAGCATTTT. Its protein product is CASSLGVISNQPQHF.

About this clone: In the same sample, other DNA sequences code for this CDR3. V is TRBV28 and J is TRBJ2-3; D gene unclear. Germline V gene data show CDR1 as MDHEN and CDR2 as SYDVKM. The ends were cut back, 5 bases at V and 2 bases at J, with 2 bases in the middle. CDR3 length: 11 residues. The DNA of the CDR3 is TGTGCCAGCAGTGTCACAGATACGCAGTATTTT. It codes for CASSVTDTQYF.

The genes are TRBV10-2 and TRBJ2-7; either TRBD1 or TRBD2 may fit D (6 bases each). Trimming cost V 6 bases and J 4 bases, with 19 bases left between them. CDR3 size: 15 residues. CDR1 is WSHSY and CDR2 is SAAADI in the germline V gene. CDR3 DNA: TGCGCCAGCAGCCTTCGAAGGGGGGCAGCTTACGAGCAGTACTTC. This translates into CASSLRRGAAYEQYF.

The chain employs TRBV28 and TRBJ2-2; D unclear. There are 16 residues in the CDR3. Germline-derived CDR1 and CDR2 are MDHEN and SYDVKM. Trimming removed 4 bases from V and 5 bases from J, with 17 bases in between. This CDR3 is CASSYFVSERTGELFF. Here the CDR3 DNA reads TGTGCCAGCAGTTATTTCGTGTCCGAGAGGACCGGGGAGCTGTTTTTT.

V is TRBV14 and J is TRBJ2-7, with D possibly TRBD2 on 6 matching bases. Germline values: CDR1 SGHDN, CDR2 FVKESK. The V and J ends lost 1 base and 2 bases respectively, with 15 bases between them. This CDR3 region has 16 residues. Written as DNA, the CDR3 is TGTGCCAGCAGCCAAGTGGCGACTAGGATCCCCTACGAGCAGTACTTC. Encoded protein: CASSQVATRIPYEQYF.

The DNA of the CDR3 is TGTGCCAGCAGTGAAGGAGTGCTAGCGGGAGGAAGGAATGAGCAGTTCTTC. Translated: CASSEGVLAGGRNEQFF. The rearrangement uses TRBV2 and TRBJ2-1, with 11 bases matching TRBD2. Germline values: CDR1 SNHLY, CDR2 FYNNEI. V gave up 1 base and J gave up 7 bases; unmatched junction bases: 9. The CDR3 has 17 amino acids.

The rearrangement links TRBV11-3 to TRBJ2-1, with 7 bases that match TRBD2. The V segment lost 5 bases and the J segment 7 bases; nucleotides outside the gene matches: 11. The germline V gene has CDR1 SGHNT and CDR2 YENEEA. This CDR3 contains 15 residues. CDR3 region: CASSETRGSLNEQFF. The CDR3 coding sequence is TGTGCCAGCAGCGAAACGCGCGGGAGTTTGAATGAGCAGTTCTTC.

The rearrangement joins TRBV6-1 to TRBJ2-2; a weak D match, TRBD1 (6 bases). Germline values: CDR1 MNHNS, CDR2 SASEGT. The CDR3 loop spans 14 amino acids. V was cut by 8 bases and J by 5 bases, with 15 bases left in between. The CDR3: CASQGKVGTGELFF. In nucleotides, the CDR3 is TGTGCCAGCCAGGGGAAAGTGGGGACCGGGGAGCTGTTTTTT.

The chain joins TRBV7-2 to TRBJ2-4; tentatively, D is TRBD1 (6 bases). V lost 3 bases and J 8 bases, leaving 20 bases between the germline ends. Germline V CDR1 and CDR2: SGHTA, FQGNSA. There are 16 residues in the CDR3. The CDR3 bases are TGTGCCAGCAGCTTTCTGTGGTCAGGCAAGGGGGACATTCAGTACTTC. Protein product: CASSFLWSGKGDIQYF. The full variable domain, completed using reference TRBV7-2 and TRBJ2-4, is GAGVSQSPSNKVTEKGKDVELRCDPISGHTALYWYRQSLGQGLEFLIYFQGNSAPDKSGLPSDRFSAERTGGSVSTLTIQRTQQEDSAVYLCASSFLWSGKGDIQYFGAGTRLSVL.

The chain links TRBV9 to TRBJ1-1, with D maybe TRBD1 (6 bases). Germline V lookup: CDR1 SGDLS, CDR2 YYNGEE. CDR3 length equals 14 residues. V was pared by 4 bases and J by 1 base, with 11 bases between. The CDR3 DNA reads TGTGCCAGCAGCCCCCTGGACAGGAACACTGAAGCTTTCTTT. Translated: CASSPLDRNTEAFF.

The CDR3 reads CASSSGRPTGELFF. CDR3 nucleotides: TGTGCCAGCTCAAGCGGGAGGCCCACCGGGGAGCTGTTTTTT. The V call is TRBV5-6, the J call TRBJ2-2; TRBD2 agrees at 9 bases. This CDR3 spans 14 amino acids. CDR1 and CDR2 from the germline V gene are SGHDT and YYEEEE. The V segment lost 7 bases and the J segment 4 bases; nucleotides outside the gene matches: 5.

The rearrangement uses TRBV7-2 and TRBJ2-7; 9 nucleotides agree with TRBD1. Trimming at V came to 1 base and at J to 2 bases, leaving 3 bases not matched to a gene. This CDR3 region has 15 residues. Germline V gene lookup returns CDR1 SGHTA and CDR2 FQGNSA. The DNA for the CDR3 is TGTGCCAGCAGCTTAGAGGACAGGGGAACCTACGAGCAGTACTTC. Protein product: CASSLEDRGTYEQYF.

V and J are TRBV15 and TRBJ2-5; D remains unclear. The CDR3 is made up of 14 amino acids. Germline V lookup: CDR1 LNHNV, CDR2 YYDKDF (reference sequence). Trimming removed 5 bases at V and 2 bases at J, with 12 bases between. The chain's CDR3 is CATSVPFRQETQYF. Here the CDR3 DNA reads TGTGCCACCAGCGTCCCCTTCCGGCAAGAGACCCAGTACTTC.

The V gene is TRBV7-2, the J gene TRBJ1-1; D might be TRBD1 (5 bases). This CDR3 comprises 14 residues. The germline V and J ends were trimmed by 1 base and 7 bases, with 13 bases remaining between them. The germline V gene has CDR1 SGHTA and CDR2 FQGNSA. The CDR3 spells CASSLDQGVIEAFF. In DNA, the CDR3 is TGTGCCAGCAGCTTAGATCAAGGGGTTATTGAAGCTTTCTTT.

This rearrangement joins TRBV28 to TRBJ2-4; D is uncertain. Germline CDR1 reads MDHEN; CDR2 reads SYDVKM. V was shortened by 6 bases and J by 4 bases, with 10 bases between the two germline ends. The CDR3 has 13 residues. The CDR3 DNA reads as TGTGCCAGCAGCCCCGGGCCTAAAAACATTCAGTACTTC. This sequence encodes CASSPGPKNIQYF.

The V gene is TRBV9, the J gene TRBJ2-1; weak D call: TRBD2 (5 bases). The germline V gene has CDR1 SGDLS and CDR2 YYNGEE. There are 13 residues in the CDR3. V was trimmed by 7 bases and J by 2 bases, leaving 10 bases between them. CDR3 nucleotide sequence: TGTGCCAGCGTGACTATAACCTACAATGAGCAGTTCTTC. Amino acid sequence: CASVTITYNEQFF.

This chain links TRBV5-1 with TRBJ2-3; TRBD2 matches at 16 bases. CDR3 length: 16 residues. V trimming: 4 bases; J trimming: 6 bases; junction bases outside the gene matches: 5. Germline V gene data show CDR1 as SGHRS and CDR2 as YFSETQ. The CDR3 coding sequence is TGCGCCAGCAGCACGGGACTAGCGGGAGGGGCGGATACGCAGTATTTT. Its protein is CASSTGLAGGADTQYF.

The V call is TRBV7-8, the J call TRBJ1-5; D remains ambiguous. V was shortened by 5 bases and J by 6 bases, with 23 bases between the two germline ends. CDR3 length equals 17 residues. Germline CDR1 and CDR2: SGHVS and FQNEAQ. The CDR3: CASSLRRGRRWGQPQHF. DNA of the CDR3: TGTGCCAGCAGCCTCAGGCGCGGCAGGCGATGGGGTCAGCCCCAGCATTTT.

The chain joins TRBV25-1 to TRBJ2-1; D perhaps matches TRBD2 (6 bases). From germline, CDR1 is MGHDK and CDR2 SYGVNS. There are 14 residues in the CDR3. V was shortened by 4 bases and J by 10 bases, with 17 bases between the two germline ends. CDR3 region: CASSVWRREDEQFF. DNA of the CDR3: TGTGCCAGCAGTGTTTGGAGGAGGGAGGACGAGCAGTTCTTC. The whole variable domain, remainder taken from reference TRBV25-1 and TRBJ2-1, is EADIYQTPRYLVIGTGKKITLECSQTMGHDKMYWYQQDPGMELHLIHYSYGVNSTEKGDLSSESTVSRIRTEHFPLTLESARPSHTSQYLCASSVWRREDEQFFGPGTRLTVL.

This clone has just one count. The rearrangement joins TRBV7-6 to TRBJ2-5, with D uncertain. The CDR3 length is 14 residues. Germline values: CDR1 SGHVS, CDR2 FNYEAQ. Trimming took 1 base from V and 3 from J, leaving 9 bases between them. This CDR3 is CASSLGKQEETQYF. Here the CDR3 DNA reads TGTGCCAGCAGCTTAGGTAAACAAGAAGAGACCCAGTACTTC.

This clone was recorded only once. The chain joins TRBV10-3 to TRBJ1-5; no definite D call. CDR1 is ENHRY and CDR2 is SYGVKD in the germline V gene. V was clipped by 0 bases and J by 6 bases, with 15 bases between them. The length of the CDR3 is 16 residues. The CDR3 protein is CAISESVQSDGQPQHF. In DNA form, the CDR3 reads TGTGCCATCAGTGAGTCGGTACAGTCCGACGGTCAGCCCCAGCATTTT.

The chain couples TRBV30 to TRBJ2-2; the match to TRBD1 covers 9 bases. Trimming took 7 bases from V and 5 from J; bases not matched to a gene: 2. Germline-derived CDR1 and CDR2 are GTSNPN and SVGIG (reference sequence). The CDR3 loop spans 12 amino acids. The CDR3 loop is CASDRGTGELFF. CDR3 DNA: TGTGCCTCCGACAGGGGGACCGGGGAGCTGTTTTTT.

This clone was recorded only once. The rearrangement joins TRBV11-2 to TRBJ2-7, with TRBD2 matching over 11 bases. CDR3 length: 15 amino acids. Germline V lookup: CDR1 SGHAT, CDR2 FQNNGV. Losses at the gene ends were 2 bases for V and 3 bases for J; bases not matched to a gene: 3. The chain's CDR3 is CASSLTGLADYEQYF. In DNA form, the CDR3 reads TGTGCCAGCAGCTTAACGGGACTAGCGGACTACGAGCAGTACTTC.